This entry lists 8 T cell receptor beta chains sequenced from one sample in a study of T-cell reconstitution after alpha-beta-depleted transplantation in children. The TCRbeta library incorporated unique molecular identifiers. MiXCR was run by TCRdb on the PCR reads, yielding one entry per CDR3 protein. The sample consists of around 250,000 distinct CDR3 sequences, approximately 8.9% of them appearing once. The specimen was PBMCs, mostly from graft donor cells, collected 180 days after TCRalphabeta/CD19-depleted stem cell transplant. The receptors shown here come from a male patient younger than 18 who had a stem cell transplant for acute lymphoblastic leukemia, so the T cells may come from the graft donor.

This clonotype was counted ten times or more. This chain connects TRBV6-2 or TRBV6-3 to TRBJ2-7, with D unresolved. Germline V gives CDR1 MNHEY, CDR2 SVGEGT. CDR3 length: 14 amino acids. Deletions cut 2 bases from V and 2 bases from J, with 10 bases between. CDR3 coding DNA: TGTGCCAGCAGTTACCGGCCCTGGGCCTACGAGCAGTACTTC. This sequence encodes CASSYRPWAYEQYF.

This clonotype occurred many times. This chain links TRBV29-1 with TRBJ2-6; D unclear. Trimming removed 5 bases at V and 0 bases at J, with 11 bases between. Germline lookup yields CDR1 SQVTM and CDR2 ANQGSEA. The CDR3 is made up of 15 amino acids. CDR3 bases: TGCAGCGTTTTACAGTTAATCTCTGGGGCCAACGTCCTGACTTTC. This encodes CSVLQLISGANVLTF.

This clonotype showed up just a few times. The chain joins TRBV5-5 to TRBJ1-5; 9 nucleotides line up with TRBD1. The CDR3 spans 15 residues. V trimming: 3 bases; J trimming: 5 bases; junction bases outside the gene matches: 6. Germline V gives CDR1 SGHKS, CDR2 YYEKEE (reference sequence). The CDR3 bases are TGTGCCAGCAGCTCTCACAGGGGGCGCGATCAGCCCCAGCATTTT. This codes for CASSSHRGRDQPQHF.

This clonotype has at least ten counts. This sequence joins TRBV11-2 and TRBJ2-1, with a weak D call TRBD2 (6 bases). CDR3 size: 16 residues. Per germline, CDR1 SGHAT and CDR2 FQNNGV. Trimming took 5 bases from V and 1 from J, leaving 15 bases between them. CDR3 coding DNA: TGTGCCAGCAGCCGTAGTGGAGGGTTTTCCTACAATGAGCAGTTCTTC. The encoded protein is CASSRSGGFSYNEQFF.

This clonotype was detected ten times or more. V is TRBV6-2 or TRBV6-3 and J is TRBJ1-1, with D possibly TRBD1 on 5 matching bases. Germline assignment: CDR1 MNHEY and CDR2 SVGEGT. The CDR3 has 11 amino acids. The V and J ends lost 5 bases and 8 bases respectively, with 9 bases between them. The CDR3 nucleotides read TGTGCCAGCAGTAATGGGGGGGAAGCTTTCTTT. Amino acids: CASSNGGEAFF.

There are many counts of this clonotype. This chain connects TRBV20-1 to TRBJ1-2, with TRBD1 matching over 7 bases. This CDR3 is built from 13 residues. The trim removed 0 bases at V and 8 bases at J, leaving 6 bases unmatched. CDR1 is DFQATT, CDR2 SNEGSKA, per germline (reference sequence). DNA for the CDR3: TGCAGTGCTAGAGAACAGGGGAACAGGGGCTACACCTTC. Protein sequence: CSAREQGNRGYTF.

A few counts support this clonotype. A much larger clone lies a single base off, so this may be a read error. This chain joins TRBV6-1 and TRBJ1-5; 9 bases map to TRBD1. V lost 5 bases, J lost 6 bases, and 5 bases stayed unmatched. Germline CDR1 reads MNHNS; CDR2 reads SASEGT. The length of the CDR3 is 14 residues. The CDR3 bases are TGTGCCAGCAGTCGACAGGGGGTCAGTCAGCCCCAGCATTTT. Amino acids: CASSRQGVSQPQHF.

This clonotype was detected ten times or more. CDR3 loop: CASSYQGADTQYF. The CDR3 DNA sequence: TGTGCCAGCAGTTACCAGGGGGCAGATACGCAGTATTTT. V and J are TRBV28 and TRBJ2-3; 7 bases agree with TRBD1. V lost 4 bases to trimming and J lost 4 bases; unmatched junction nucleotides: 2. CDR1 and CDR2 (germline): MDHEN, SYDVKM. The CDR3 sequence is 13 residues long.